The subject of this entry is one T cell receptor beta chain. This sample stems from a study of blood T cell repertoires in COVID-19. Across the whole study: Material from acute and convalescent COVID-19 was sourced from the United States, Italy and Spain.

CDR1 is SGHRS, CDR2 YFSETQ, per germline. The CDR3 is 16 residues long. The ends lost 0 bases at V and 4 bases at J; junction bases unmatched: 7. Here immunoSEQ multiplex PCR was the method, and the copy in TCRdb shows in-frame clones only, minus some. Here the sample spans fewer than 450,000 clones, 70% to 90% being singletons. The sequence came from a woman aged 45-65 years with COVID-19, enrolled during active disease. The J gene is TRBJ2-3, the V gene TRBV5-1; 8 bases map to TRBD2. Sample: peripheral blood. The CDR3 loop is CASSLDRGGGADTQYF. The CDR3 DNA reads as TGCGCCAGCAGCTTGGACCGGGGGGGCGGCGCAGATACGCAGTATTTT.